The 7 T cell receptor beta chains given below trace back to one sample, sequenced in a study of T cell responses to AZD1222 COVID-19 vaccine. Sequenced by immunoSEQ multiplex PCR; TCRdb stores in-frame clones only, minus some. The sample holds 95,000 to 150,000 clones; about 90% are singletons and the top ten take 1.7%. Specimen: peripheral blood, collected on day 0 of AZD1222 vaccination. The receptors derive from an adult in good health.

This chain uses TRBV5-1 with TRBJ1-1, with 9 bases lining up with TRBD1. Germline V lookup: CDR1 SGHRS, CDR2 YFSETQ. V lost 3 bases and J lost 0; bases outside the gene matches: 6. This CDR3 is 16 amino acids long. The CDR3 DNA reads as TGCGCCAGCAGCTCGACAGGGGGACTTATGAACACTGAAGCTTTCTTT. Protein sequence: CASSSTGGLMNTEAFF. The complete variable domain, with remaining parts taken from reference TRBV5-1 and TRBJ1-1, reads KAGVTQTPRYLIKTRGQQVTLSCSPISGHRSVSWYQQTPGQGLQFLFEYFSETQRNKGNFPGRFSGRQFSNSRSEMNVSTLELGDSALYLCASSSTGGLMNTEAFFGQGTRLTVV.

This chain uses TRBV30 with TRBJ2-7, with D uncertain. In germline, CDR1 is GTSNPN, CDR2 SVGIG (reference sequence). V was cut by 0 bases and J by 3 bases, with 9 bases left in between. CDR3 length: 13 residues. This CDR3 reads CAWSVVAYYEQYF. CDR3 nucleotide sequence: TGTGCCTGGAGTGTAGTGGCTTACTACGAGCAGTACTTC.

This clone occurred a few times. CDR3 sequence reads: CASSEWRRQGSSGNTIYF. CDR3 in DNA: TGTGCCAGCAGTGAATGGAGGAGACAGGGAAGCTCTGGAAACACCATATATTTT. This sequence joins TRBV25-1 and TRBJ1-3; 7 bases agree with TRBD1. CDR3 length: 18 amino acids. The V and J ends lost 1 base and 0 bases, in that order; junction bases with no gene match: 9. Germline CDR1 MGHDK, CDR2 SYGVNS.

This clone was counted a single time. The V call is TRBV2, the J call TRBJ1-4; 9 nucleotides line up with TRBD1. The CDR3 covers 13 residues. CDR1 and CDR2 from the germline V gene are SNHLY and FYNNEI. Losses at the gene ends were 8 bases for V and 8 bases for J; bases not matched to a gene: 6. CDR3 loop: CASGGQGGEKLFF. The CDR3 coding sequence is TGTGCCAGCGGGGGACAGGGAGGAGAAAAACTGTTTTTT.

The chain links TRBV4-1 to TRBJ1-1; TRBD1 might be the D (5 bases). The CDR3 consists of 13 residues. Germline CDR1 reads MGHRA; CDR2 reads YSYEKL. V lost 1 base, J lost 8 bases, and 11 bases lay in between. The CDR3 loop reads CASSQGGDSEAFF. Written as DNA, the CDR3 is TGCGCCAGCAGCCAAGGAGGTGACAGCGAAGCTTTCTTT.

The gene calls are TRBV7-3 and TRBJ2-1, with a tentative D call TRBD1 (6 bases). V lost 2 bases to trimming and J lost 5 bases, with 7 bases between them. The CDR3 spans 13 residues. The germline V gene has CDR1 SGHTA and CDR2 FQGTGA. In DNA form, the CDR3 reads TGTGCCAGCAGCTTATCAGGGGACAATGAGCAGTTCTTC. Amino acid sequence: CASSLSGDNEQFF.

This chain joins TRBV6-5 and TRBJ1-6; 8 positions agree with TRBD1. This CDR3 is 13 amino acids long. The germline V gene encodes CDR1 MNHEY and CDR2 SVGAGI. The V segment lost 7 bases and the J segment 5 bases; nucleotides outside the gene matches: 1. CDR3 DNA sequence: TGTGCCAGCACGGGACAGGATAATTCACCCCTCCACTTT. Translation: CASTGQDNSPLHF.